The 11 T cell receptor beta chains reported below all come from one sample, sequenced in a study of T cells expressing NK-cell markers. TCRdb re-called the 5' RACE reads and catalogs CDR3 proteins one per entry, DNA excluded. Its listing shows about 260,000 distinct CDR3 sequences. Input material: blood T cells: a sorted CD56 or NKG2C T cell subset, CD4+ or CD8+ T cells, or bulk PBMC T cells (not recorded which). Receptor source: a woman between 18 and 70 years old in good health.

The rearrangement links TRBV9 to TRBJ2-3; TCRdb's D call, TRBD2, is unchecked because there is no DNA. The CDR3 is 18 residues long. Germline V gives CDR1 SGDLS, CDR2 YYNGEE. The CDR3 protein is CASSVATSSGGSTDTQYF. The full variable domain, with the rest looked up from reference TRBV9 and TRBJ2-3, is DSGVTQTPKHLITATGQRVTLRCSPRSGDLSVYWYQQSLDQGLQFLIQYYNGEERAKGNILERFSAQQFPDLHSELNLSSLELGDSALYFCASSVATSSGGSTDTQYFGPGTRLTVL.

CDR3 amino acids: CASRHRGLMNTEAFF. The chain couples TRBV5-6 to TRBJ1-1; the D call from TCRdb, TRBD1, cannot be confirmed without DNA. CDR3 length: 15 residues. Germline loops: CDR1 SGHDT, CDR2 YYEEEE. Variable domain in full (rest from reference TRBV5-6 and TRBJ1-1): DAGVTQSPTHLIKTRGQQVTLRCSPKSGHDTVSWYQQALGQGPQFIFQYYEEEERQRGNFPDRFSGHQFPNYSSELNVNALLLGDSALYLCASRHRGLMNTEAFFGQGTRLTVV.

CDR3 region: CASRSVRVAGGLNEQFF. The rearrangement joins TRBV10-2 to TRBJ2-1; absent DNA, TCRdb's TRBD2 call cannot be checked. CDR1 WSHSY and CDR2 SAAADI come from the germline V gene. The CDR3 covers 17 residues.

The chain employs TRBV7-6 and TRBJ2-5; TCRdb's D call of TRBD1 is untestable without DNA. This CDR3 comprises 15 residues. The germline V gene encodes CDR1 SGHVS and CDR2 FNYEAQ. CDR3 amino acids: CASSLRGGLQETQYF.

The chain uses TRBV20-1 and TRBJ2-1; TCRdb's D gene call, TRBD1, goes unchecked for lack of DNA. The CDR3 covers 18 residues. The germline CDR1 and CDR2 sequences are DFQATT and SNEGSKA (reference sequence). The CDR3: CSARGVTEGASSYNEQFF.

V usage is TRBV9 and J usage is TRBJ2-1. The germline V gene has CDR1 SGDLS and CDR2 YYNGEE. This CDR3 has 13 amino acids. The CDR3 region is CASSVDWGYEQFF.

The chain links TRBV5-1 to TRBJ2-7; lacking DNA, the TRBD1 call made by TCRdb goes unchecked. Germline V gene sequence: CDR1 SGHRS, CDR2 YFSETQ. The CDR3 has 14 amino acids. This CDR3 reads CASSLAGQDGEQYF.

V and J are TRBV12-3 or TRBV12-4 and TRBJ2-4; TCRdb selects TRBD1, and the lack of DNA leaves this call unchecked. This CDR3 has 15 residues. CDR3 protein: CASSITGGGKNIQYF.

V is TRBV2 and J is TRBJ1-1; TCRdb's D gene call, TRBD1, goes unchecked for lack of DNA. This CDR3 spans 15 amino acids. Germline V gives CDR1 SNHLY, CDR2 FYNNEI. CDR3: CASRFTGTGNTEAFF.

The V gene is TRBV4-1, the J gene TRBJ2-3; the TRBD2 assignment by TCRdb is unverifiable without DNA. Per germline, CDR1 MGHRA and CDR2 YSYEKL. There are 16 residues in the CDR3. This CDR3 reads CASSRILAFSTDTQYF.

The chain carries TRBV3-1 and TRBJ2-1; with no DNA, the TCRdb D assignment of TRBD1 cannot be verified. This CDR3 has 14 amino acids. CDR1 is LGHDT, CDR2 YNNKEL, per germline (reference sequence). CDR3 residues: CASSIVGRGDEQFF.